This T cell receptor (beta chain) was documented in a study of CD8+ T cells in alopecia areata. Study details: Those patients who were treated received oral tofacitinib, which was given at 5 to 10 mg twice daily for moderate-to-severe alopecia areata.

RNA, once extracted, was reverse transcribed into cDNA for use as the sequencing template. TCRdb keeps only in-frame clones here, not all; method: immunoSEQ multiplex PCR. The top ten hold 17% of the sample, which has approximately 65,000 clones, roughly 44% seen once. The V end lost 1 base, the J end lost 8 bases, and 21 bases lay between the germline ends. There are 16 residues in the CDR3. From germline, CDR1 is SGHDT and CDR2 YYEEEE. The chain recombines TRBV5-6 with TRBJ1-2; D gene uncertain. The TCR originated in a human donor with alopecia areata. This sample comprised CD8+ T cells sorted from blood, obtained at week 0. The CDR3 nucleotides are TGTGCCAGCAGCTTGTCAACCGACTGGGCCTTAATCGGCTACACCTTC. Residues: CASSLSTDWALIGYTF.